This T cell receptor (beta chain) was observed in a study of T-cell reconstitution after alpha-beta-depleted transplantation in children. Unique molecular identifiers were incorporated during preparation of the TCRbeta library. MiXCR, applied by TCRdb to the PCR reads, yields one record per CDR3 protein. The sample lists approximately 400,000 distinct CDR3 sequences, about 11% seen once, with over 4.5% in the top ten. Germline CDR1 and CDR2: SGHTA and FQGTGA. J gave up 4 bases and V 3 bases, and 5 bases lay outside the gene matches. The CDR3 extends over 14 amino acids. The clonotype comes from a human donor who donated a stem cell graft to a child with acute myeloid leukemia. The input for sequencing was PBMCs from the stem cell graft donor, taken from the stem cell graft. The V gene is TRBV7-3, the J gene TRBJ1-1; 7 positions match TRBD1. CDR3 nucleotide sequence: TGTGCCAGCAGCTTGACAGGGTTGAGCACTGAAGCTTTCTTT. The encoded protein is CASSLTGLSTEAFF.